This TCR beta chain appears in the sequencing data of a study of shared clonotypes between healthy human individuals. Study outcomes and limitations: The naive CD4 repertoires of a few donors were compared, and about 5% of clonotypes were shared. Only a few donors were included, so the genetic and exposure-history diversity represented was limited. Naive subsets generally exceeded memory subsets in estimated richness.

Turning to this clone: Its target is unknown. Distinct nucleotide sequences in the sample also encode this CDR3.

CD8 cells regarded as naive lacked CD45RO, were positively chosen for CCR7, and omitted terminally differentiated effector memory CD45RA+ cells. Sequenced by immunoSEQ multiplex PCR; TCRdb stores in-frame clones only, minus some. The sample shows approximately 2,000,000 clones, 90% to 95% of them seen only once. The CDR3 consists of 14 residues. The germline gives CDR1 MNHEY, CDR2 SMNVEV (reference sequence). V was trimmed by 2 bases and J by 2 bases, leaving 10 bases between them. The rearrangement links TRBV27 to TRBJ2-7; D is perhaps TRBD2 (5 bases). The source material was naive CD8+ T cells from PBMCs. This receptor was obtained from a man in his late teens or twenties in good health. Some clones in this sample may be carry-over from other donors' samples. The CDR3 spells CASSLTGIAYEQYF. The DNA for the CDR3 is TGTGCCAGCAGTTTAACCGGGATTGCCTACGAGCAGTACTTC.